One and the same sample provided the 2 T cell receptor beta chains below, sequenced in a study of graft-versus-host responses after intestinal transplantation. Only in-frame clones appear in the TCRdb table, and some are missing; sequencing was by immunoSEQ multiplex PCR. Found here are roughly 97,000 clones, about 90% of them singletons; the top ten hold approximately 0.97%. These receptors' antigens are unknown. The sample consisted of unstimulated CD4+ T cells sorted from spleen or lymph node cells, taken before intestinal transplant. The receptors stem from a human donor who received an intestinal transplant.

This clone occurred once. The DNA for the CDR3 is TGTGCCAGCAGCTTTTGGACGGGACAAGAGACCCAGTACTTC. Amino acid sequence: CASSFWTGQETQYF. The rearrangement links TRBV5-5 to TRBJ2-5; D might be TRBD2 (5 bases). V was shortened by 2 bases and J by 2 bases, with 10 bases between the two germline ends. The CDR3 contains 14 residues. Germline assignment: CDR1 SGHKS and CDR2 YYEKEE (reference sequence). Filled out from reference TRBV5-5 and TRBJ2-5, the complete variable domain reads DAGVTQSPTHLIKTRGQQVTLRCSPISGHKSVSWYQQVLGQGPQFIFQYYEKEERGRGNFPDRFSARQFPNYSSELNVNALLLGDSALYLCASSFWTGQETQYFGPGTRLLVL.

This rearrangement joins TRBV28 to TRBJ1-2, with unresolved D. V dropped 7 bases and J dropped 7 bases, with 1 base sitting between them. The V gene's germline CDR1 is MDHEN and CDR2 SYDVKM. CDR3 size: 8 residues. The CDR3 sequence is CASTGYTF. The CDR3 DNA is TGTGCCAGCACTGGCTACACCTTC.